Listed below are T cell receptor beta chains from one sample, sequenced in a study of blood T cell repertoires in COVID-19. The method was immunoSEQ multiplex PCR; TCRdb's version includes in-frame clones alone and lacks a portion of them. The sample carries fewer than 250,000 clones, about 84% recorded once. Sequencing was carried out using peripheral blood. These receptors all come from an elderly woman with COVID-19, enrolled during active disease. CDR3s leave out the opening cysteine and the closing phenylalanine or tryptophan. The size entry is marked missing in some rows and otherwise reads once, few, many or a size class.

CDR3 protein	J gene	clone size	V gene
ASSDGTSGGSSTDTQY	TRBJ2-3	-	TRBV11-3
ASSGAGTGFLGELF	TRBJ2-2	-	TRBV5-5
ASCRCGAANYGYT	TRBJ1-2	few	TRBV21-1
ASSYSKGQGYGYT	TRBJ1-2	few	TRBV6-5
ASSHGGQGARGYT	TRBJ1-2	-	TRBV7-2
ASSGRGTTDTQY	TRBJ2-3	-	TRBV2
ASSQDPRDSNEKLF	TRBJ1-4	-	TRBV3-1/TRBV3-2
AGSQESTGELF	TRBJ2-2	-	TRBV4-2
ASSPRSGGPYEQY	TRBJ2-7	-	TRBV7-6
ASSESRRLAEAF	TRBJ1-1	-	TRBV10-2
ASRLGGDYGYT	TRBJ1-2	-	TRBV2
ASSPGNSGSGNTIY	TRBJ1-3	-	TRBV5-1
ASSVTGTENEKLF	TRBJ1-4	few	TRBV2
AISEEGINYGYT	TRBJ1-2	-	TRBV10-3
ASSLGGSKSNQPQH	TRBJ1-5	-	TRBV27
ASSPGGPGNTIY	TRBJ1-3	-	TRBV7-7
ASSYSSRGGQPQH	TRBJ1-5	-	TRBV6-5
SGQGAGTEAF	TRBJ1-1	-	TRBV29-1
ASSLEGGGHKSYEQY	TRBJ2-7	-	TRBV5-1
ASRRTGGSPLH	TRBJ1-6	few	TRBV2
ASKVRPIGDTQY	TRBJ2-3	-	TRBV5-1
ASSYTSLAGGTQY	TRBJ2-5	-	TRBV6-5
ASSMGQEPNEKLF	TRBJ1-4	few	TRBV2
ASRTGGSHSGANVLT	TRBJ2-6	-	TRBV5-1
ASSLPGQGTDTQY	TRBJ2-3	-	TRBV7-8
ASSQDPRASEAPNYGYT	TRBJ1-2	-	TRBV4-2
AWNDREKLF	TRBJ1-4	-	TRBV30
ASSLGSGRGLEQY	TRBJ2-7	-	TRBV5-6